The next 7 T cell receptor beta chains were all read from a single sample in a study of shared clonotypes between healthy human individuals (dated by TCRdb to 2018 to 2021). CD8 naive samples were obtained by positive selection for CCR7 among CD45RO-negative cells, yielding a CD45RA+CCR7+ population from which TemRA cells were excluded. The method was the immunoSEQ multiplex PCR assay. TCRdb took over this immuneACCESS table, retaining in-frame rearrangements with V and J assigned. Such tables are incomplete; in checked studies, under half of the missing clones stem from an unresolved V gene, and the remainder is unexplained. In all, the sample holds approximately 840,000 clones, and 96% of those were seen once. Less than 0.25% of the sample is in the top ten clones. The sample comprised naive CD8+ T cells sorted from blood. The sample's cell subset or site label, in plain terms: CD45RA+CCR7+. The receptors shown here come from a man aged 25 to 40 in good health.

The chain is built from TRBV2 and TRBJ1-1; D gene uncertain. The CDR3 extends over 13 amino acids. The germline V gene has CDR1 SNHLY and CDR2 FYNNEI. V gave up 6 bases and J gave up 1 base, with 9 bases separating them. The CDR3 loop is CASRWQENTEAFF. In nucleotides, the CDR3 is TGTGCCAGCAGGTGGCAGGAGAACACTGAAGCTTTCTTT.

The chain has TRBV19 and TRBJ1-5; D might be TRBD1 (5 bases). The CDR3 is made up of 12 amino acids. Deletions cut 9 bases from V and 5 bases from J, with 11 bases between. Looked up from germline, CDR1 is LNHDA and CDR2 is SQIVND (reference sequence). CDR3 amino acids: CASRLGDQPQHF. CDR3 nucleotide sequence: TGTGCCAGCCGCTTGGGGGATCAGCCCCAGCATTTT.

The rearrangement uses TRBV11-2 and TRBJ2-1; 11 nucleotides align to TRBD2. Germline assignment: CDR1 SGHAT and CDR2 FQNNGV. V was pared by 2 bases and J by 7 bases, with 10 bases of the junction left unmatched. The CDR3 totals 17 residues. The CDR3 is CASSLRRLAGPINEQFF. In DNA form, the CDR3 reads TGTGCCAGCAGCTTAAGGCGACTAGCGGGGCCCATAAATGAGCAGTTCTTC.

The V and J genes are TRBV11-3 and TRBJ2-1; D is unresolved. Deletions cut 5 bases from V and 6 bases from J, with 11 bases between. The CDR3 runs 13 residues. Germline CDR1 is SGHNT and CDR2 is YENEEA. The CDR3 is CASSLSVVNEQFF. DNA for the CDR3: TGTGCCAGCAGCCTATCAGTGGTCAATGAGCAGTTCTTC.

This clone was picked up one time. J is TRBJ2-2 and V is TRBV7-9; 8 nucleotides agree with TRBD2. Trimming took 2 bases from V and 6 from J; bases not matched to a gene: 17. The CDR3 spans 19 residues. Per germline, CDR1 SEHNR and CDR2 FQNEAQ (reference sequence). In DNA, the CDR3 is TGTGCCAGCAGCTTATTTCTTCGCGTCGGGACTAGTATCCCCGGGGAGCTGTTTTTT. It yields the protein CASSLFLRVGTSIPGELFF. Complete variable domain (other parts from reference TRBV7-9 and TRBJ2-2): DTGVSQNPRHKITKRGQNVTFRCDPISEHNRLYWYRQTLGQGPEFLTYFQNEAQLEKSRLLSDRFSAERPKGSFSTLEIQRTEQGDSAMYLCASSLFLRVGTSIPGELFFGEGSRLTVL.

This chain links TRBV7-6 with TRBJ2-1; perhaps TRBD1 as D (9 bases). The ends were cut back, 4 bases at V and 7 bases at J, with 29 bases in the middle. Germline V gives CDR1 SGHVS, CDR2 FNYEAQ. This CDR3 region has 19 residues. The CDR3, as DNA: TGTGCCAGCAGCTACCGGGACAGGGAGACGAGCGGGAGCAAGAATGAGCAGTTCTTC. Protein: CASSYRDRETSGSKNEQFF.

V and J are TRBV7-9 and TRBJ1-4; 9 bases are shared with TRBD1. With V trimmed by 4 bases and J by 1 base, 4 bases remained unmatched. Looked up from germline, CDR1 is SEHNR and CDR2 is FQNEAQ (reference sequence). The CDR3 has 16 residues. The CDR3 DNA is TGTGCCAGCAGCTCCGGACAGGGGATAACTAATGAAAAACTGTTTTTT. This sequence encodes CASSSGQGITNEKLFF.